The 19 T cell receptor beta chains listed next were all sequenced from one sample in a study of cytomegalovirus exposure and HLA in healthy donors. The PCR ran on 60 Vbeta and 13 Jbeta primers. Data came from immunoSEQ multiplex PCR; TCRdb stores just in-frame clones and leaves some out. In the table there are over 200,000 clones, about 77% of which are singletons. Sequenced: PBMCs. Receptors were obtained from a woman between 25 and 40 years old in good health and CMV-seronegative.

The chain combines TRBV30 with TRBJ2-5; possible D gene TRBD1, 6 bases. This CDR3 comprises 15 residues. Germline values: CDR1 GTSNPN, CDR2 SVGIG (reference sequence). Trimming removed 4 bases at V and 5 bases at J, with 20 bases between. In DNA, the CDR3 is TGTGCCTGGACCCTGGACAGTCCGGCTGGGGAGACCCAGTACTTC. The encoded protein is CAWTLDSPAGETQYF.

This CDR3 is CASSKTGSSGNTIYF. CDR3 nucleotides: TGTGCCAGTAGTAAAACAGGGTCCTCTGGAAACACCATATATTTT. The V and J genes are TRBV19 and TRBJ1-3; perhaps TRBD1 as D (6 bases). The CDR3 has 15 amino acids. Looked up from germline, CDR1 is LNHDA and CDR2 is SQIVND (reference sequence). Trimming stripped 4 bases from V and 0 bases from J, with 10 bases between.

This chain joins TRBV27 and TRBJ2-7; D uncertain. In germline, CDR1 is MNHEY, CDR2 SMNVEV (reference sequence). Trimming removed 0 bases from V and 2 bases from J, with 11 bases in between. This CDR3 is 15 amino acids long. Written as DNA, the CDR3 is TGTGCCAGCAGTTTATCTCTAAGTCCCGCCTACGAGCAGTACTTC. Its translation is CASSLSLSPAYEQYF.

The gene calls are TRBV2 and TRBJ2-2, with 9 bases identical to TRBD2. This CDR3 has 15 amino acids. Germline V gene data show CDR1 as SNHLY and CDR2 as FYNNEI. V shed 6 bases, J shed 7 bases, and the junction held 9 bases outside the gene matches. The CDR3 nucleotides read TGTGCCAGCAGATTAGCGGGAGTTGTTTTCGGGGAGCTGTTTTTT. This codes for CASRLAGVVFGELFF.

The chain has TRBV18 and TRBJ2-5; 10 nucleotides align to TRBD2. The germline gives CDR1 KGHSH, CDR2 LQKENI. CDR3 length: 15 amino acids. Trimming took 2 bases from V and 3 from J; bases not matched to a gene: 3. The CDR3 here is CASSPAGTSEETQYF. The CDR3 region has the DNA TGTGCCAGCTCACCAGCCGGGACTAGCGAAGAGACCCAGTACTTC.

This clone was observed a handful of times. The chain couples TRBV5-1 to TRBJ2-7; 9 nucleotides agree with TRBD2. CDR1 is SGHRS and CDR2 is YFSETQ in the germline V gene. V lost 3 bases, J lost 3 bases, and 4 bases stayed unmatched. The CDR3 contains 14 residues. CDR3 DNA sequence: TGCGCCAGCAGCTCGGCGGGAGGGTACTACGAGCAGTACTTC. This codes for CASSSAGGYYEQYF.

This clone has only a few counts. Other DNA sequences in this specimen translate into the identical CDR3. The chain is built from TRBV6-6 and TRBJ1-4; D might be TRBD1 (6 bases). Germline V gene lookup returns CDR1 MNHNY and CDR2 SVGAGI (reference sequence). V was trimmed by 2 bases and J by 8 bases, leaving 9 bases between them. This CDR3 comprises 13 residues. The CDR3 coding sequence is TGTGCCAGCAGTTACCTTCAGGGGGAAAAACTGTTTTTT. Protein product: CASSYLQGEKLFF.

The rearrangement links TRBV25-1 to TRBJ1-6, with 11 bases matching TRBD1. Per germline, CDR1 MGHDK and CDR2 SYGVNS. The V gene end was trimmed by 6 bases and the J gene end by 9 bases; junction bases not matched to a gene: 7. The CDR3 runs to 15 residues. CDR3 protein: CASRGDRGTTSPLHF. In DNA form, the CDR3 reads TGTGCCAGCAGGGGGGACAGGGGGACAACTTCACCCCTCCACTTT.

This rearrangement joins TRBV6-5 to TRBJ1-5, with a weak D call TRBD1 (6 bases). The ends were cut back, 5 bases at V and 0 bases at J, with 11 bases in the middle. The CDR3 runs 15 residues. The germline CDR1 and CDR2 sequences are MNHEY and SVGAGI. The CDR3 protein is CASSNTGNSNQPQHF. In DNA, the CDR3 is TGTGCCAGCAGTAATACAGGGAATAGCAATCAGCCCCAGCATTTT.

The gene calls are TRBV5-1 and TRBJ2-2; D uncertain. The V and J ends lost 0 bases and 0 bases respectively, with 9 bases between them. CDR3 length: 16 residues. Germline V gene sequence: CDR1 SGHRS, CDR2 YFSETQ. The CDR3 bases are TGCGCCAGCAGCTTGGTCCCCATCACGAACACCGGGGAGCTGTTTTTT. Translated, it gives CASSLVPITNTGELFF.

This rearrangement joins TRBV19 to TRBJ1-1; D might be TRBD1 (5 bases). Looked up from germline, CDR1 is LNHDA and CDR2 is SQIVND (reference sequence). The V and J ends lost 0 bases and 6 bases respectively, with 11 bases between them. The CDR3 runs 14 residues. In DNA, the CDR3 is TGTGCCAGTAGTATAGATCGAGAACAGGCTGAAGCTTTCTTT. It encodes CASSIDREQAEAFF.

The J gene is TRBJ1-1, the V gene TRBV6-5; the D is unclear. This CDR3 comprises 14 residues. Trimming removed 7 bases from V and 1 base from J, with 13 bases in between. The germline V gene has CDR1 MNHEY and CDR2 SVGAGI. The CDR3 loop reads CASKREAGNTEAFF. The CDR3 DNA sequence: TGTGCCAGCAAGAGAGAGGCGGGGAACACTGAAGCTTTCTTT.

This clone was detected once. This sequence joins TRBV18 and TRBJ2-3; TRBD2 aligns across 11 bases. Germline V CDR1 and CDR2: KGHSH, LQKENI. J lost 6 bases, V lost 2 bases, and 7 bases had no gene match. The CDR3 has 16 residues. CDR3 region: CASSPGTSGGRDTQYF. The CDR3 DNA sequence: TGTGCCAGCTCACCAGGCACTAGCGGGGGACGGGATACGCAGTATTTT.

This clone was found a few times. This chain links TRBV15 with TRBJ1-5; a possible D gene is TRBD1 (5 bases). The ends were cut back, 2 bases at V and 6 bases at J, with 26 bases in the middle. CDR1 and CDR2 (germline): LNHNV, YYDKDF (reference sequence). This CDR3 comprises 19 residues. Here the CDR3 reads CATSRNSHLDTLSTQPQHF. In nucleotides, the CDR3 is TGTGCCACCAGCAGAAACTCCCATTTGGACACCCTGAGTACTCAGCCCCAGCATTTT.

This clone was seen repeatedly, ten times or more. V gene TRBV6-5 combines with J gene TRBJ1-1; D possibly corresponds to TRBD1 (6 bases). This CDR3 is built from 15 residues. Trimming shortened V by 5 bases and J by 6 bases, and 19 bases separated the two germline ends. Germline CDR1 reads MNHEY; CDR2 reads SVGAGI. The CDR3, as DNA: TGTGCCAGCAGTCCAGGACAGATCATTGTCCCTGAAGCTTTCTTT. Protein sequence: CASSPGQIIVPEAFF.

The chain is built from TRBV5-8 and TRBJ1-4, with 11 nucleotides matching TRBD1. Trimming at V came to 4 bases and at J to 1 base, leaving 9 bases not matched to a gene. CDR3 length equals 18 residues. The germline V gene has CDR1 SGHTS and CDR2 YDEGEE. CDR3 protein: CASSGGQGARVTNEKLFF. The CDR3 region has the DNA TGTGCCAGCAGCGGCGGACAGGGGGCGCGGGTAACTAATGAAAAACTGTTTTTT.

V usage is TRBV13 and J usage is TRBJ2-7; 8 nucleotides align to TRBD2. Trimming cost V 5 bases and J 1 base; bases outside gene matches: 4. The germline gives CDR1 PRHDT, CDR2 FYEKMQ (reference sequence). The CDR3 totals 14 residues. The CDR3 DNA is TGTGCCAGCAGCCTTAGCGGGGCATCCTACGAGCAGTACTTC. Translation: CASSLSGASYEQYF.

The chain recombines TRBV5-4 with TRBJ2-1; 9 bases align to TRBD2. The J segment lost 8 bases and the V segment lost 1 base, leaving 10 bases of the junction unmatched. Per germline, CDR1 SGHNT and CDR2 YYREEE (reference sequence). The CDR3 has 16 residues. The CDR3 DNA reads TGTGCCAGCAGCTTGATGCTAGCGGGGACGGGGGATGAGCAGTTCTTC. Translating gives CASSLMLAGTGDEQFF.

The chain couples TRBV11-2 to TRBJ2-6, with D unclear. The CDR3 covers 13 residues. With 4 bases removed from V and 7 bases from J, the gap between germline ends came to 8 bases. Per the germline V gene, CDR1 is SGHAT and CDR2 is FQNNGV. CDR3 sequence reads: CASSSVLANVLTF. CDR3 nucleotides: TGTGCCAGCAGCTCCGTTTTAGCCAACGTCCTGACTTTC.